The entry below describes one T cell receptor (beta chain). During active infection, Seattle patients enrolled and were then monitored through disease. The sample originates from a study of blood T cell repertoires in COVID-19. Across the study: The United States, Italy and Spain were the sources of the acute and convalescent COVID-19 samples. T cells, B-cell-depleted T cells, or PBMCs provided the cDNA or gDNA that served as material.

As handled by the study authors: Estimation of nucleated cell counts was performed using reference gene primer amplification. The assay was immunoSEQ multiplex PCR, and TCRdb's table has in-frame clones only and misses some. For V, J and clone size, that table is used; D and trimming come from the DNA. The sample has a few hundred thousand clones; around 81% are singletons. The CDR3 has 18 residues. Losses at the gene ends were 5 bases for V and 8 bases for J; bases not matched to a gene: 20. Germline V lookup: CDR1 MDHEN, CDR2 SYDVKM. The clonotype originates from a person in their 70s with COVID-19, enrolled during active disease. The sample taken for sequencing was peripheral blood. The rearrangement links TRBV28 to TRBJ1-4, with TRBD1 matching 7 bases. CDR3 protein: CASSPWQGEGGLGEKLFF. CDR3 sequence (DNA): TGTGCCAGCAGTCCCTGGCAGGGGGAGGGGGGACTAGGGGAAAAACTGTTTTTT.